This section outlines one T cell receptor (beta chain) sequence together with its context. Its antigen is unknown. No much larger clonotype is one base removed from it; base qualities were not supplied. The CDR3 runs 15 residues from the cysteine to the phenylalanine. The CDR3 DNA has 45 bases and is translated from base 1. Based on the germline V gene, the CDR1 and CDR2 sequences are MGHRA and YSYEKL. V and J lose 6 bases and 4 bases, and a span of 17 bases separates them. These data are taken from a study of shared clonotypes between healthy human individuals (dated by TCRdb to about 2020). About the study as a whole: The cohort included three men and a couple of women between 18 and 49 years of age. For each donor, CD4 naive and CD4 memory were each run on three plates, CD8 naive on two plates, and CD8 memory on one plate. Blood TCR repertoires of five healthy adults were deeply sequenced to estimate repertoire size and the extent of clonotype sharing between individuals. To increase sequencing depth and limit assay-specific biases, TCR repertoire library preparation and sequencing were carried out by different laboratories using diverse techniques. Between about 0.94 and 8.9 billion PBMCs per donor were obtained by leukapheresis.

TCR CDR3 regions were amplified from genomic DNA by multiplex PCR using the deep immunoSEQ assay. Genomic DNA extracted from each cell subset was distributed evenly over all wells of several immunoSEQ 96-well plates, and each plate served as one replicate. For sorted subsets, 150 to 200 ng genomic DNA, equal to about 30,000 T cell genomes, was loaded into each replicate PCR. Purified libraries were measured with a Qubit 3.0 fluorometer, size-checked on a Bioanalyzer 2100, and measured again with the KAPA Library Quantification kit. A separate single-read 150-cycle Illumina NextSeq 550 flow cell was used to sequence each immunoSEQ 96-well plate. Regarding the original processing steps: Because only junctional sequences without quality scores were contained in the immunoSEQ output, filtering matching that applied to full-length reads could not be performed. Sequences were annotated with PyIR, a Python wrapper for IgBLAST v1.9, and V/J genes and CDR3 were assigned using IMGT germline references. Reads with weak V/J assignments (E-value above 1e-6), missing CDR3, stop codons, out-of-frame junctions, or ambiguous translated residues were removed. A V3J clonotype was defined by an identical inferred V gene, J gene, and CDR3 amino acid sequence. The percentage overlap between two repertoires was calculated by dividing the number of shared unique clonotypes by the size of the smaller repertoire. Three approaches were used to assess repertoire richness: RTK rarefaction, the Chao1 estimator, and Recon v2.1 estimates of unobserved clonotypes. OLGA was used to compute generation probabilities for all TCRbeta clonotypes that the gDNA method yielded from a handful of donors. Here the immuneACCESS table is served through TCRdb, limited to in-frame sequences with V and J called. Missing clones are a known gap in these copies; in checked studies unresolved V genes cover under half, and the rest lacks a known reason. V and J calls and clone size come straight from that table; D and trimming were deduced from the DNA. The table for this sample lists about 2 million clones; just under 95% of them were counted only once. In total, the top ten clones hold around 1% of the sample.

The paper as a whole reports these results and caveats: Incomplete sequencing was indicated by rarefaction of sorted-subset datasets, despite the large sequencing depth. Sampling was restricted to blood, and TCR repertoires in tissue are likely to differ from TCR repertoires in blood. Compared with non-shared clonotypes, the clonotypes found in all four sorted-subset donors had higher generation probabilities. The genetic and exposure-history diversity represented was limited by the small number of donors. Sharing across several donors was observed for about 5% of naive CD4, 3% to 3.5% of naive CD8, about 2.3% of memory CD4, and about 0.4% of memory CD8 clonotypes. Based on pairwise subsampling, the degree of clonotype sharing among donors was expected to be affected by sequencing depth. Naive subsets generally had larger estimated clonotype richness than memory subsets.

CD8 naive samples consisted of CD45RO-negative cells that were positively selected for CCR7, yielding a CD45RA+CCR7+ population without TemRA cells. Donors were healthy HIV-negative adults with no recently reported acute infections or vaccinations. Every donor was a Caucasian adult living in Nashville, Tennessee, USA. Blood was collected by leukapheresis, and PBMCs were isolated by Ficoll-Histopaque density gradient centrifugation and then cryopreserved in liquid nitrogen vapor phase. Analytical flow cytometry was used to check the purity and quantity of every magnetically sorted T cell population. Genomic DNA was isolated from each sorted fraction and quantified by UV absorbance on a Nanodrop 2000c.

Sequencing input: naive CD8+ T cells sorted from blood. Explained via the paper, the cell subset or site label denotes: CD45RA+CCR7+. The clonotype comes from a man between 18 and 29 years old in good health. The V and J genes are TRBV4-1 and TRBJ2-3; a tentative D call is TRBD2 (6 bases match). Here the CDR3 is given as CASSLGTEGPDTQYF. In nucleotide form, the sequence is TGCGCCAGCAGTCTCGGGACTGAGGGGCCAGATACGCAGTATTTT.